This TCR beta chain was sequenced in a study of cytomegalovirus exposure and HLA in healthy donors (dated by TCRdb to about 2017). Regarding the research as a whole: In an earlier analysis of around 540 of the donors, 276 Gb of sequence data and 90 million to 120 million unique TCR beta sequences from roughly 200 million T cells were reported. In a later genetic analysis, genome-wide SNP genotypes for about 55% of the roughly 670 donors were used, and that subset was treated as a discovery cohort. The T cell repertoires of roughly 660 subjects were profiled by immunosequencing and related to cytomegalovirus serostatus. The study combined high-throughput TCR immunosequencing, statistical association of individual TCRs with disease status, and machine learning to predict cytomegalovirus infection status. Both class I and class II loci were covered by HLA typing, at four-digit resolution. A later analysis re-examined previously published TCR beta repertoires from about 670 donors and added high-resolution HLA genotyping to investigate patterns of TCR occurrence. Among some 400 genotyped donors of the cohort, an average of approximately 240,000 unique TCR beta nucleotide sequences were sequenced per donor, around 20% of them non-productive. In addition to the first cohort of 666 subjects, a separate validation cohort of about 120 different subjects was used. Typing coverage varied by locus: roughly 620-640 donors for A, B, C, DRB1 and DQB1; roughly 510 for DQA1; 600 to 610 for DPA1; around 450 for DPB1. An earlier analysis of approximately 500 of the donors applied high-throughput TCR beta sequencing to assess whether each TCR beta V gene segment acted as functional or pseudogenic. Among the roughly 370 genotyped donors, about 85% belonged to the genetic ancestry cluster associated with self-reported Caucasian donors. Every repertoire in the discovery cohort had been generated on one and the same sequencing platform. Five DR-DQ haplotypes were treated as single units for association and clustering because of strong linkage in the cohort. An early release covering about 600 HLA-typed donors comprised approximately 290 gigabases of sequencing data and around 80 million unique TCR sequences. The aim of the study was to test whether cataloging public T cell receptors could identify signatures of past pathogen exposure. Donor age, sex, ethnicity and CMV serostatus were compiled alongside the repertoire data. Rather than drawing on any new phenotypic data, the later analysis identified candidate immune exposures from TCR beta sequences and the way those sequences occurred across donors. Points the paper makes about the study in general: At a false discovery rate of 0.05, a later analysis linked about 17,000 TCR beta sequences to specific HLA alleles. A later analysis reported that several top co-occurrence clusters appeared linked to parvovirus B19, influenza, CMV and Epstein-Barr virus. In vitro tests confirmed that a few of the cytomegalovirus-associated TCR beta chains recognize cytomegalovirus antigens. A further reported finding was that TCR beta sequences accurately predicted the HLA-A and HLA-B alleles for most subjects in the first cohort. Because some donors lacked HLA typing at each locus, the association tests relied only on the typed subset. An association between a missense DCLRE1C variant and V-gene and J-gene trimming of TCR beta chains was found in a later genetic analysis and replicated in an independent cohort. Presence/absence analyses assumed roughly uniform sequencing depth across donors, an assumption that may not hold. It was suggested by the authors that the approach could potentially be generalized to other disease states and immunological phenotypes. A later analysis found that most CMV-associated TCR beta chains appeared HLA-restricted, with HLA associations seemingly driven largely by CMV exposure. The earlier analysis of approximately 590 of the donors excluded some 15 rarely observed V segments, including chromosome 9 orphons, because counts were too low. When HLA alleles, especially DR and DQ, strongly co-occurred, attributing TCR associations to individual alleles was difficult. Linkage disequilibrium might explain the correlated functional status among segregating V segments, but an unknown experimental factor could not be ruled out. The 87-base-pair reads could not distinguish some IMGT-functional V segments, including TRBV6-2 and TRBV6-3, so those segments were excluded. In a later analysis, the rate of TCR association differed among HLA loci, with DRB1 alleles having the most associated TCRs and HLA-C alleles having the fewest. The classifier was reported to diagnose cytomegalovirus status with high specificity and sensitivity in both the original cohort and the validation cohort. Across donors, most TCR sequences were observed very rarely, whereas some public TCRs were present in many individuals. An earlier analysis of around 600 of the donors showed that most TCR beta V segments appeared in productive rearrangements either about 87% or about 30% of the time, which broadly matched IMGT annotations. A group of highly shared sequence variants was considered likely to be a technical artifact of the sequencing pipeline. In the study, some 180 TCR beta chains were listed as associated with cytomegalovirus. Compared with equally common non-associated chains, HLA-associated TCR beta chains in a later analysis were more clonally expanded and had lower generation probabilities. Only TCR beta chains were sequenced in this cohort, and the absence of alpha or paired-chain data limited detectable features. Compared with the roughly 700-donor mean, donors in an Asian-associated ancestry cluster had fewer N-insertions in productive TCRs, according to a later genetic analysis. CMV serostatus was the only immune exposure information available for the cohort.

Remarks on this clone: Its antigen specificity is not known. Nothing much larger sits one base from this clone, and base qualities are not available.

In total, 630 or so healthy bone marrow donors made up the cohort. All cohort members were sampled while nominally healthy, although unrecorded immune exposures were likely present. The donor tested CMV seropositive, placing the donor among the 289 seropositive members of the cohort. Every donor gave a peripheral blood sample, and the peripheral blood mononuclear cells from that sample were used for TCR beta sequencing. The Qiagen DNeasy Blood Extraction Kit was used to extract genomic DNA from the blood cell samples. Libraries were prepared through the immunoSEQ multiplex PCR assay. For the multiplex PCR, a mixture combining 60 forward primers for TCR Vbeta segments and 13 reverse primers for TCR Jbeta segments was used. A multiplex PCR assay on genomic DNA amplified the CDR3 region of rearranged TCR beta genes. The amplified TCR beta libraries were sequenced on the Illumina HiSeq System as 87-base-pair reads. On the study's bioinformatics: A later analysis counted tens of millions of unique TCR beta chains across the 690 or so repertoires, and roughly 11 million of these chains were shared by at least two donors. Raw reads were error-corrected and collapsed into unique sequences with a nearest-neighbor algorithm that merged closely related sequences to remove PCR and sequencing errors. Alignment of CDR3 sequences to IMGT reference sequences was used to assign V, D and J gene segments. For a sequence to be retained, a match of at least six nucleotides was required to both a V gene segment and a J gene segment. A rearrangement was called productive if the CDR3 had no stop codons and remained in frame with V and J, and every other rearrangement was called non-productive. Following IMGT convention, CDR3 was defined as the stretch from the second conserved V-encoded cysteine to the conserved J-encoded phenylalanine. The earlier analysis of approximately 500 of the donors excluded sequences that lacked an unambiguous match to a single V gene segment. An earlier analysis of under 750 of the donors called V segments functional above 56.7% productive rearrangements and segregating when the between-donor standard deviation exceeded 5%. To diagnose cytomegalovirus status from the catalog of TCR beta chain sequences, a statistical classification framework was built. V and J gene assignment, in a later analysis, came from comparing TCR nucleotide sequences with IMGT/GENE-DB human TR gene sequences. In a later analysis, CDR3 sequences and most-parsimonious VDJ recombination scenarios were assigned using the TCRdist pipeline. A later analysis defined each TCR beta chain by its CDR3 amino acid sequence plus V-gene family, and excluded reads lacking a unique V-gene family. In a later analysis, 450 to 600 highly shared, low-generation-probability nucleotide sequences were removed to address suspected cross-contamination and a sequencing artifact. A later analysis calculated a clonal expansion index for each public chain from normalized within-repertoire ranks of inferred template counts. In a later analysis, generation probabilities were computed with a VDJ recombination model fitted to out-of-frame rearrangements, and the resulting probabilities were checked against IGoR. In a later analysis, hypergeometric tests were used to score TCR-TCR, TCR-HLA and TCR-CMV co-occurrence, with a repertoire-size bias correction applied to TCR pairs. A later analysis estimated false discovery rates by permuting HLA or CMV assignments 20 times. In a later analysis, co-occurring TCRs were grouped with DBSCAN, and TCRdist sequence similarity was added when clustering was performed within HLA-allele-positive subsets. Repertoires with fewer than 30,000 or more than 120,000 public chains were left out of co-occurrence clustering, as were five repertoires with anomalous nucleotide sharing. TCRdb took this table from immuneACCESS and kept in-frame rearrangements with V and J called. Such tables lack part of the clones; where checked against another copy, unresolved V genes explain under half of the gap, and the rest is unexplained. V and J calls and clone size are copied from that table; D and trimming were computed from the DNA. Within this sample are over 100,000 clones, with about three quarters of them counted one time only. The ten most abundant clones make up approximately 3.9% of the sample.

There are 16 amino acids in the CDR3, from cysteine to phenylalanine inclusive. This entry keeps only the CDR3 DNA: 48 bases, framed from base 1. Based on the germline V gene, the CDR1 and CDR2 sequences are MDHEN and SYDVKM. At the junction V is shortened by 7 bases and J by 6 bases, with 25 bases in between. This clonotype was obtained from a man aged 50 to 59 in good health and CMV-seropositive. Sequences were obtained from PBMCs. This sequence uses TRBV28 and TRBJ2-7, and perhaps TRBD1 as D gene, on 6 matching bases. Read as DNA, the sequence is TGTGCCAGCACCCAAAAGATGGGACAACTTTTACGCGAGCAGTACTTC. Translated, it reads CASTQKMGQLLREQYF.